Presented here are 14 T cell receptor beta chains from one specimen sequenced in a study of blood T cell repertoires in COVID-19. This table comes from immunoSEQ multiplex PCR, and its TCRdb copy is limited to in-frame clones, with some not included. This table has around 300,000 clones, about nine tenths appearing once. Sequencing used peripheral blood. Receptors originate from a woman in her 30s with COVID-19, enrolled during active disease.

This clone came up a few times. The chain is built from TRBV7-6 and TRBJ1-1; the D is unclear. V shed 0 bases and J shed 6 bases, with 11 bases lying between them. The CDR3 totals 14 residues. Per germline, CDR1 SGHVS and CDR2 FNYEAQ. CDR3 sequence: CASSLASGFAEAFF. The CDR3 DNA reads TGTGCCAGCAGCTTAGCGTCAGGCTTCGCTGAAGCTTTCTTT.

The gene calls are TRBV7-9 and TRBJ2-2; 10 bases map to TRBD1. Germline loops: CDR1 SEHNR, CDR2 FQNEAQ (reference sequence). V lost 3 bases and J lost 3; bases outside the gene matches: 4. The CDR3 totals 16 residues. The CDR3 loop reads CASSFWDRGYTGELFF. In nucleotides, the CDR3 is TGTGCCAGCAGCTTTTGGGACAGGGGCTACACCGGGGAGCTGTTTTTT.

This clone was observed a handful of times. This chain connects TRBV6-2 or TRBV6-3 to TRBJ2-3; 12 bases fit TRBD2. The CDR3 loop spans 15 amino acids. V gave up 6 bases and J gave up 2 bases; unmatched junction bases: 3. Germline V gene lookup returns CDR1 MNHEY and CDR2 SVGEGT. The CDR3 loop reads CASSTSGGHTDTQYF. The CDR3 DNA reads TGTGCCAGCAGCACTAGCGGGGGGCACACAGATACGCAGTATTTT.

The chain carries TRBV27 and TRBJ1-1, with 7 bases that match TRBD1. The CDR3 has 15 residues. Germline assignment: CDR1 MNHEY and CDR2 SMNVEV (reference sequence). The V and J ends lost 3 bases and 1 base, in that order; junction bases with no gene match: 5. The chain's CDR3 is CASSLLPGGNTEAFF. The CDR3 region has the DNA TGTGCCAGCAGTTTGCTACCAGGGGGGAACACTGAAGCTTTCTTT.

The J gene is TRBJ1-6, the V gene TRBV5-4, with 7 bases fitting TRBD1. Germline CDR1 and CDR2: SGHNT and YYREEE (reference sequence). CDR3 length: 15 residues. V gave up 4 bases and J gave up 8 bases; unmatched junction bases: 9. CDR3 DNA sequence: TGTGCCAGCAGCCCCACACAGGGGACCTATTCACCCCTCCACTTT. It translates to CASSPTQGTYSPLHF. Filled out from reference TRBV5-4 and TRBJ1-6, the complete variable domain reads ETGVTQSPTHLIKTRGQQVTLRCSSQSGHNTVSWYQQALGQGPQFIFQYYREEENGRGNFPPRFSGLQFPNYSSELNVNALELDDSALYLCASSPTQGTYSPLHFGNGTRLTVT.

The chain uses TRBV28 and TRBJ1-1; D is perhaps TRBD1 (6 bases). CDR3 length: 13 residues. The germline V and J ends were trimmed by 5 bases and 4 bases, with 11 bases remaining between them. Germline CDR1 and CDR2: MDHEN and SYDVKM. CDR3 nucleotides: TGTGCCAGCAGTGATCCAGGGGTCACTGAAGCTTTCTTT. This encodes CASSDPGVTEAFF.

The chain recombines TRBV30 with TRBJ1-1, with a tentative D call TRBD1 (6 bases). In germline, CDR1 is GTSNPN, CDR2 SVGIG (reference sequence). V was pared by 7 bases and J by 5 bases, with 8 bases between. The CDR3 contains 10 residues. This CDR3 is CAYDRTEAFF. CDR3 coding DNA: TGTGCCTATGACAGGACTGAAGCTTTCTTT.

The chain joins TRBV4-1 to TRBJ2-1, with TRBD2 matching over 12 bases. Germline-derived CDR1 and CDR2 are MGHRA and YSYEKL. Trimming took 0 bases from V and 8 from J; bases not matched to a gene: 8. The CDR3 has 17 residues. This CDR3 is CASSQDLRTSGAHEQFF. In DNA form, the CDR3 reads TGCGCCAGCAGCCAAGATCTTAGGACTAGCGGGGCCCATGAGCAGTTCTTC.

The V and J genes are TRBV11-3 and TRBJ1-4, with 9 nucleotides matching TRBD1. This CDR3 is 14 amino acids long. In germline, CDR1 is SGHNT, CDR2 YENEEA. The V gene end was trimmed by 3 bases and the J gene end by 8 bases; junction bases not matched to a gene: 4. Here the CDR3 DNA reads TGTGCCAGCAGCTTTAGACAGGGGGAAGAAAAACTGTTTTTT. This translates into CASSFRQGEEKLFF.

The gene calls are TRBV28 and TRBJ1-5, with D tentatively TRBD1 (5 bases). Trimming cost V 6 bases and J 5 bases, with 20 bases left between them. The CDR3 has 16 residues. Germline V gene sequence: CDR1 MDHEN, CDR2 SYDVKM. As DNA, the CDR3 is TGTGCCAGCAGCCAAAGTCAAGAGGGGAGGCATCAGCCCCAGCATTTT. This gives the protein CASSQSQEGRHQPQHF. The complete variable domain, with remaining parts taken from reference TRBV28 and TRBJ1-5, reads DVKVTQSSRYLVKRTGEKVFLECVQDMDHENMFWYRQDPGLGLRLIYFSYDVKMKEKGDIPEGYSVSREKKERFSLILESASTNQTSMYLCASSQSQEGRHQPQHFGDGTRLSIL.

The V and J genes are TRBV19 and TRBJ1-5, with TRBD1 identical over 7 bases. V gave up 10 bases and J gave up 3 bases; unmatched junction bases: 9. CDR1 and CDR2 from the germline V gene are LNHDA and SQIVND (reference sequence). This CDR3 is built from 14 residues. The CDR3 DNA sequence: TGTGCCACGGCCGTGACAGGGCCCAATCAGCCCCAGCATTTT. This encodes CATAVTGPNQPQHF. Looking up the rest from reference TRBV19 and TRBJ1-5 gives the full variable domain: DGGITQSPKYLFRKEGQNVTLSCEQNLNHDAMYWYRQDPGQGLRLIYYSQIVNDFQKGDIAEGYSVSREKKESFPLTVTSAQKNPTAFYLCATAVTGPNQPQHFGDGTRLSIL.

The chain joins TRBV10-3 to TRBJ2-1; D is ambiguous. The V gene lost 0 bases and the J gene lost 3 bases, with 12 bases spanning the gap. This CDR3 region has 16 residues. Per germline, CDR1 ENHRY and CDR2 SYGVKD. CDR3 sequence (DNA): TGTGCCATCAGTGAGTCAAGAGGTTTGGGCTACAATGAGCAGTTCTTC. It codes for CAISESRGLGYNEQFF.

Of note for this clone: At the DNA level, this CDR3 is encoded by other sequences in the same sample as well. V gene TRBV19 combines with J gene TRBJ1-1, with no clear D. The CDR3 loop spans 13 amino acids. V lost 3 bases, J lost 0 bases, and 5 bases lay in between. The germline CDR1 and CDR2 sequences are LNHDA and SQIVND (reference sequence). DNA for the CDR3: TGTGCCAGTAGTATCTTAATGAACACTGAAGCTTTCTTT. This gives the protein CASSILMNTEAFF.

The V and J genes are TRBV29-1 and TRBJ1-2, with TRBD1 as a possible D gene (6 bases). Germline CDR1 is SQVTM and CDR2 is ANQGSEA. V was cut by 6 bases and J by 7 bases, with 12 bases left in between. The CDR3 spans 11 residues. The CDR3 DNA is TGCAGCGTCTTACAAGGGGGTGGCTACACCTTC. It encodes CSVLQGGGYTF.